The sequence of this T cell receptor beta chain was determined in a study of regulatory T cells in long-lasting Graves disease (dated by TCRdb to the early 2020s). For the study in its entirety: To count as having persistent Graves' disease, a patient had to have received antithyroid drug treatment for over 5 years with TSH receptor autoantibodies remaining persistently positive. Peripheral blood TCR sequencing and RNA sequencing compared persistent Graves' disease patients with newly diagnosed Graves' disease patients. The study was registered as a clinical trial and conducted in China. TCR sequencing covered roughly 13 persistent and roughly 20 newly diagnosed Graves' disease patients, some 33 samples in total. Antithyroid drugs had been taken for ten to twelve years on average by persistent Graves' disease patients in the clinical cohort. The study at large found these results: The authors noted that the small sample size was a limitation that may lower accuracy. Lower TCR Shannon entropy and fewer highly expanded clones were observed in persistent Graves' disease patients than in newly diagnosed patients, which suggested clonal expansion. TRBV28, TRBJ1-2 and TRBJ2-5 were preferentially used in persistent disease, while TRBV20-1 and TRBJ2-1 were favored in newly diagnosed disease. Peripheral blood alone was examined, since thyroid tissue, which constituted the primary lesion, could not be accessed. A larger number of public clonotypes was shared among persistent patients (approximately 2,600) than among newly diagnosed patients (over 850). Only the TCR beta chain was sequenced and analyzed.

Per the publication, the time point label means: persistent/refractory GD, antithyroid drugs over 5 years with positive TRAb. RNA was extracted from PBMCs in TRIzol for both TCR sequencing and RNA sequencing. The diagnosis of Graves' disease followed American Thyroid Association guidelines. The patients came from an endocrinology department in Xi'an, China. From each patient, about 8.9 milliliters of peripheral blood was collected into an EDTA anticoagulant tube. Ficoll Paque Plus density gradient separation was used to isolate PBMCs, and no additional T cell sorting was done. An Agilent 2100 Bioanalyzer and agarose gel were used to assess RNA quality, and a NanoDrop 2000 was used to measure RNA concentration. The method behind the library was multiplex PCR. The sequencer was an Illumina HiSeq 4000. CDR3 regions were amplified by Arm-PCR with iRepertoire HTBI primers to construct TCR beta libraries. Gel purification was performed on PCR products prior to sequencing. Under the source paper's analysis protocol: Gene usage analysis of CDR3 amino acid clonotypes used the 50 to 70 TRBV and some 15 TRBJ segments found across samples. Filtered high-quality paired reads were merged into contigs using COPE and FqMerger. BLAST was used to align contigs to IMGT TRBV, TRBD and TRBJ reference genes, with CDR3 defined following IMGT. Highly expanded clones were defined as clonotypes with a frequency above 0.1%. Repertoire diversity was measured by Shannon entropy, and V-J evenness by the Gini coefficient. A clonotype found in more than one individual was treated as public. The raw public reads went through TCRdb reprocessing: fastp at Q25, MiXCR clone calling, in-frame beta chains kept. CDR3 protein duplicates are merged, each entry listing the most common genes and DNA. TCRdb, not the authors, supplied the V and J calls. Counted in this sample were under 450,000 distinct CDR3 sequences; about a quarter of them appeared once. About a quarter of the sample is held by the ten biggest clonotypes.

The table lists this clonotype with a few counts. Its antigen has not been determined. Within one base of it there is no much larger clone, and no base qualities were kept. V ends up 5 bases short and J 4 bases short, with an unmatched junction base count of 8. CDR3 length: 15 amino acids, cysteine to phenylalanine. The DNA shown is the 45-base CDR3, in frame from base 1. Per the germline V gene, SGHTA is the CDR1 and FQGNSA is the CDR2. The sample was peripheral blood mononuclear cells (PBMCs), taken when the disease was refractory, from a patient treated with antithyroid drugs. The sequence joins TRBV7-2 to TRBJ2-7; 10 nucleotides in the junction match TRBD1. This clonotype originated in a female donor with Graves disease. CDR3 region: CASSESGTGVYEQYF. The nucleotides read TGTGCCAGCAGCGAGAGCGGGACAGGGGTATACGAGCAGTACTTC.